A single sample is the source of the 12 T cell receptor beta chains below, sequenced in a study of monozygotic twins with inflammatory bowel disease. Using the 5' RACE reads, TCRdb records one entry per CDR3 protein without DNA. Found here are about 420,000 distinct CDR3 sequences; the top ten clones hold 2% to 2.5%. Specimen: blood. The receptors shown here come from a human donor with ulcerative colitis or Crohn's disease, or a healthy co-twin of an affected twin (not recorded which).

The chain joins TRBV20-1 to TRBJ2-7; TCRdb lists TRBD1, though no DNA is available to test this call. This CDR3 has 14 residues. Germline lookup yields CDR1 DFQATT and CDR2 SNEGSKA (reference sequence). The chain's CDR3 is CSATGQATYYEQYF.

V gene TRBV29-1 combines with J gene TRBJ2-1; no DNA is available, so the TRBD1 call from TCRdb remains unchecked. Germline V gene sequence: CDR1 SQVTM, CDR2 ANQGSEA. The length of the CDR3 is 12 residues. The CDR3 spells CSVSGEFGEQFF.

The chain has TRBV18 and TRBJ1-5; TCRdb's D call of TRBD1 is untestable without DNA. CDR3 length: 14 residues. Germline values: CDR1 KGHSH, CDR2 LQKENI. CDR3 protein: CASSPSGDNQPQHF.

The chain couples TRBV28 to TRBJ2-3; TCRdb gives TRBD2 as the D gene, but with no DNA this cannot be confirmed. The CDR3 spans 11 residues. CDR1 is MDHEN and CDR2 is SYDVKM in the germline V gene. The CDR3: CAIQALDTQYF.

The V and J genes are TRBV4-3 and TRBJ2-2; TCRdb's D gene call, TRBD2, goes unchecked for lack of DNA. Germline V gives CDR1 LGHNA, CDR2 YSLEER. This CDR3 comprises 15 residues. The CDR3 region is CASSQGAGTAGELFF.

The rearrangement links TRBV11-2 to TRBJ1-1. CDR1 is SGHAT and CDR2 is FQNNGV in the germline V gene. The CDR3 sequence is 14 residues long. The chain's CDR3 is CASSFAGWNTEAFF.

The chain has TRBV6-2 or TRBV6-3 and TRBJ1-6; checking the TCRdb D call of TRBD1 is not possible without DNA. Germline-derived CDR1 and CDR2 are MNHEY and SVGEGT. The CDR3 totals 15 residues. Here the CDR3 reads CASSLPGRNNSPLHF.

V is TRBV14 and J is TRBJ2-1. Looked up from germline, CDR1 is SGHDN and CDR2 is FVKESK. The length of the CDR3 is 15 residues. CDR3 region: CASSQDVGSHNEQFF.

This chain joins TRBV5-1 and TRBJ1-5; TCRdb returns TRBD1, unconfirmable since there is no DNA. Germline CDR1 and CDR2: SGHRS and YFSETQ. CDR3 size: 15 residues. CDR3 sequence reads: CASSPSGVGNQPQHF.

V usage is TRBV4-3 and J usage is TRBJ2-7. The V gene's germline CDR1 is LGHNA and CDR2 YSLEER. CDR3 size: 17 residues. The CDR3 sequence: CASSQDTKGRGPYEQYF.

The chain joins TRBV21-1 to TRBJ2-3; TCRdb calls TRBD2, which cannot be checked without DNA. TRBV21-1 is designated a pseudogene. This CDR3 is 15 amino acids long. The CDR3: CASSPISSATDTQYF.

The chain joins TRBV12-3 or TRBV12-4 to TRBJ1-4. The CDR3 covers 14 residues. The CDR3 loop is CASSLRTTNEKLFF.